Listed below are T cell receptor beta chains from one sample, sequenced in a study of cytomegalovirus exposure and HLA in healthy donors. The table came from immunoSEQ multiplex PCR; TCRdb's copy has only in-frame clones and leaves some out. The profile shows around 150,000 clones, roughly a tenth of them singletons. The sample comprised PBMCs. The receptor set was obtained from a male donor in good health and CMV-seronegative. CDR3s include the opening cysteine and the closing phenylalanine or tryptophan. Fields, in order: D gene, clone size, J gene, V gene, CDR3 DNA, CDR3 protein. A D gene is named only where the DNA matches it firmly. Size is stated for part of the rows, as once, few or many counts, or as a class when the clone is expanded.

TRBD1,.,TRBJ1-2,TRBV19,TGTGCCAGTAGTATTAAGCAGGGGGCTAACTATGGCTACACCTTC,CASSIKQGANYGYTF
.,.,TRBJ2-5,TRBV6-5,TGTGCCAGCAGTTATGTGGACTCCGGCGGGACCCAGTACTTC,CASSYVDSGGTQYF
.,.,TRBJ1-2,TRBV29-1,TGCAGCGCAGTGTTCAGGGCGGGGCATGGCTACACCTTC,CSAVFRAGHGYTF
.,few,TRBJ1-1,TRBV7-9,TGTGCCAGCACCCCGGGGGGCGGCACTGAAGCTTTCTTT,CASTPGGGTEAFF
TRBD1,few,TRBJ1-1,TRBV28,TGTGCCAGCAGCCAGGACAGGGTGCATAGGACTGAAGCTTTCTTT,CASSQDRVHRTEAFF
.,.,TRBJ1-4,TRBV19,TGTGCCAGTAGTATACGGGGGAATGAAAAACTGTTTTTT,CASSIRGNEKLFF
.,.,TRBJ1-2,TRBV7-3,TGTGCCAGCAGCCCACGGGAAAGGGACTATGGCTACACCTTC,CASSPRERDYGYTF
TRBD1,.,TRBJ1-1,TRBV27,TGTGCCAGCAGTTTCTCGACAGGGGAGATGAACACTGAAGCTTTCTTT,CASSFSTGEMNTEAFF
.,.,TRBJ2-4,TRBV28,TGTGCCAGCAGCCCGACGGGTAGAGCCAAAAACATTCAGTACTTC,CASSPTGRAKNIQYF
TRBD1,few,TRBJ1-4,TRBV5-1,TGCGCCAGCAGCTGGGGGGGACAGGACAATGAAAAACTGTTTTTT,CASSWGGQDNEKLFF
.,few,TRBJ2-1,TRBV5-1,TGCGCCAGCAGCTTCGGGACAACCAGCTCCTACAATGAGCAGTTCTTC,CASSFGTTSSYNEQFF
.,.,TRBJ2-1,TRBV10-3,TGTGCCATCAGTGAGCCGGGACAATTCAGCAATGAGCAGTTCTTC,CAISEPGQFSNEQFF
.,few,TRBJ2-3,TRBV7-3,TGTGCCAGCAGCCCGGACTTGGATACGCAGTATTTT,CASSPDLDTQYF
.,.,TRBJ1-2,TRBV5-1,TGCGCCAGCATGGCGGGGGGCGCGGGTGGCTACACCTTC,CASMAGGAGGYTF
.,.,TRBJ2-7,TRBV2,TGTGCCAGCAGTTACAGCGGAACCTACGAGCAGTACTTC,CASSYSGTYEQYF
.,.,TRBJ2-3,TRBV7-9,TGTGCCAGCAGCCTCCTGGATACGCAGTATTTT,CASSLLDTQYF
TRBD1,few,TRBJ2-7,TRBV18,TGTGCCAGCTCATCGACAGGGATGCACGAGCAGTACTTC,CASSSTGMHEQYF
.,.,TRBJ1-2,TRBV10-3,TGTGCCATCAGTGCCCCTAGCGGACAGAACTATGGCTACACCTTC,CAISAPSGQNYGYTF
.,few,TRBJ1-1,TRBV7-3,TGTGCCAGCAGCTCCATGAACACTGAAGCTTTCTTT,CASSSMNTEAFF
TRBD1,few,TRBJ2-2,TRBV9,TGTGCCAGCAGCATACAGGGACAGCGCACCGGGGAGCTGTTTTTT,CASSIQGQRTGELFF
TRBD1,.,TRBJ1-2,TRBV5-1,TGCGCCAGCAGCTTCGGGACAGGGGATGTTGGCTACACCTTC,CASSFGTGDVGYTF
TRBD1,.,TRBJ2-5,TRBV5-1,TGCGCCAGCAGCATTACCCAGGGGGCGCTCGTAGAGACCCAGTACTTC,CASSITQGALVETQYF
.,once,TRBJ2-7,TRBV28,TGTGCCAGCAGTTACCACTCCCAGGGGCGGCACGAGCAGTACTTC,CASSYHSQGRHEQYF
.,.,TRBJ2-7,TRBV7-9,TGTGCCAGCAGCCCTATATACGAGCAGTACTTC,CASSPIYEQYF
.,.,TRBJ1-2,TRBV4-1,TGCGCCAGCAGCCAACAGAGGATTAACTATGGCTACACCTTC,CASSQQRINYGYTF
TRBD1,few,TRBJ2-5,TRBV6-1,TGTGCCAGCAGGGACAGGCAGTACCAAGAGACCCAGTACTTC,CASRDRQYQETQYF
.,few,TRBJ1-3,TRBV30,TGTGCCTGGACTAAGACAGTAGGGGACACCATATATTTT,CAWTKTVGDTIYF
.,few,TRBJ1-1,TRBV28,TGTGCCAGCAACACTGCGGGTAGGGCCGACACTGAAGCTTTCTTT,CASNTAGRADTEAFF
TRBD2,.,TRBJ2-7,TRBV5-4,TGTGCCAGCAGCTGGACTAGCGGGAGCAACGAGCAGTACTTC,CASSWTSGSNEQYF
.,.,TRBJ2-5,TRBV18,TGTGCCAGCTCACGCGACAGGATGTACCAAGAGACCCAGTACTTC,CASSRDRMYQETQYF
.,few,TRBJ1-2,TRBV7-2,TGTGCCAGCAGCCGGGACGGGAGAACGGATGGCTACACCTTC,CASSRDGRTDGYTF
.,few,TRBJ1-2,TRBV5-6,TGTGCCAGCAGCTTGGAAGGGGCCAACTATGGCTACACCTTC,CASSLEGANYGYTF
.,few,TRBJ2-3,TRBV10-3,TGTGCCATTTGGGGGGAGCGCACAGATACGCAGTATTTT,CAIWGERTDTQYF
TRBD1,few,TRBJ2-7,TRBV5-4,TGTGCCAGCAGCTTGGACAGGGGTTCCTACGAGCAGTACTTC,CASSLDRGSYEQYF
.,few,TRBJ2-3,TRBV4-3,TGCGCCAGCAGCCAAGAGCTTTGGGCAGCTAGCACAGATACGCAGTATTTT,CASSQELWAASTDTQYF
TRBD1,.,TRBJ1-4,TRBV25-1,TGTGCCAGCAGTGTTTACAGGGGGCCGGGTAATGAAAAACTGTTTTTT,CASSVYRGPGNEKLFF
.,few,TRBJ1-6,TRBV6-5,TGTGCCAGCAGCACCACGCGCCAGGGGTCCCCCCTCCACTTT,CASSTTRQGSPLHF